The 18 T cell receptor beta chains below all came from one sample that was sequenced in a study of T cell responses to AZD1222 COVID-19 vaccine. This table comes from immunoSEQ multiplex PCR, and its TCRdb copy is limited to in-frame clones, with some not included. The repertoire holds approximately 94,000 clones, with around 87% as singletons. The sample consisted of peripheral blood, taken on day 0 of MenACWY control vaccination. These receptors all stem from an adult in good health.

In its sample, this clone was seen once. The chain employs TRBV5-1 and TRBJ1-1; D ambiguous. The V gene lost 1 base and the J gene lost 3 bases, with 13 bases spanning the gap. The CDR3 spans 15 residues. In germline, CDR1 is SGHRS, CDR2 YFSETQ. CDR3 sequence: CASSLTNRGYTEAFF. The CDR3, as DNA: TGCGCCAGCAGCTTGACGAACAGAGGGTACACTGAAGCTTTCTTT.

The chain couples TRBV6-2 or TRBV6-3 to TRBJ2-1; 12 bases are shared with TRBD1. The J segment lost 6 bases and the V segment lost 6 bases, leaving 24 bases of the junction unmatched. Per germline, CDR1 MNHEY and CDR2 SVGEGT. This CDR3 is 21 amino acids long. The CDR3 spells CASSYSGTGGVGRFLGNEQFF. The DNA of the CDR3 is TGTGCCAGCAGCTATAGCGGGACAGGGGGCGTCGGGCGGTTCTTGGGCAATGAGCAGTTCTTC.

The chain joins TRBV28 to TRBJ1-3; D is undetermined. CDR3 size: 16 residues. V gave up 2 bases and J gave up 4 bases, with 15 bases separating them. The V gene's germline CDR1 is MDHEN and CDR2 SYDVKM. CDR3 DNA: TGTGCCAGCAGTTTACTCAGCGAAAGCATGGGAAACACCATATATTTT. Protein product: CASSLLSESMGNTIYF.

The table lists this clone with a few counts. The CDR3 sequence: CASSQNALATVYEQFF. The DNA for the CDR3 is TGCGCCAGCAGCCAAAATGCGCTAGCAACGGTGTATGAGCAGTTCTTC. The chain couples TRBV4-3 to TRBJ2-1, with a possible D match to TRBD2 (5 bases). Trimming pared 2 bases from V and 8 bases from J, leaving 19 bases between. Germline CDR1 reads LGHNA; CDR2 reads YSLEER. This CDR3 contains 16 residues.

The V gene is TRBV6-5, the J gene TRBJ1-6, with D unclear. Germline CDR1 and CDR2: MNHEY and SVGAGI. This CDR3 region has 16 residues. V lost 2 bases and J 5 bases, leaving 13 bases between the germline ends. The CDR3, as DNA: TGTGCCAGCAGTTACCAGGCAGGCGACCATAATTCACCCCTCCACTTT. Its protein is CASSYQAGDHNSPLHF.

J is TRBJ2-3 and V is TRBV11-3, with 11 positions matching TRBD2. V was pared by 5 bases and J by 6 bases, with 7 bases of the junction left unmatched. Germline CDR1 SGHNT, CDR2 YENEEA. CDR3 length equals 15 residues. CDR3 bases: TGTGCCAGCAGCACGACTAGCGGGAAGTCGGATACGCAGTATTTT. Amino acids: CASSTTSGKSDTQYF. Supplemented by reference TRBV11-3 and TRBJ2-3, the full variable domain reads EAGVVQSPRYKIIEKKQPVAFWCNPISGHNTLYWYLQNLGQGPELLIRYENEEAVDDSQLPKDRFSAERLKGVDSTLKIQPAELGDSAVYLCASSTTSGKSDTQYFGPGTRLTVL.

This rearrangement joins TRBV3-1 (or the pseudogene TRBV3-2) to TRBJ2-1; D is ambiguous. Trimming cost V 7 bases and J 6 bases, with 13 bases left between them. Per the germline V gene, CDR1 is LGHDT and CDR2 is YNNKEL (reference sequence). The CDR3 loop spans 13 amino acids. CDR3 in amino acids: CASNRLGTNEQFF. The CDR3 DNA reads TGTGCCAGCAACCGACTGGGAACCAATGAGCAGTTCTTC.

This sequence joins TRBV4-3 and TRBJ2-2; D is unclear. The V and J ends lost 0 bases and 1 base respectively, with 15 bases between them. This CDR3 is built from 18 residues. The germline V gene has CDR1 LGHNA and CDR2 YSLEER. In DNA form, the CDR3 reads TGCGCCAGCAGCCAAGATAGGCTTCCTCCCGAGAACACCGGGGAGCTGTTTTTT. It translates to CASSQDRLPPENTGELFF.

The CDR3 region is CASSPIEGGNEQFF. DNA for the CDR3: TGTGCCAGCTCACCCATAGAAGGGGGCAATGAGCAGTTCTTC. The rearrangement uses TRBV18 and TRBJ2-1; a weak D match, TRBD1 (6 bases). The germline CDR1 and CDR2 sequences are KGHSH and LQKENI. The CDR3 is 14 residues long. V lost 3 bases and J lost 6, with 12 bases in between.

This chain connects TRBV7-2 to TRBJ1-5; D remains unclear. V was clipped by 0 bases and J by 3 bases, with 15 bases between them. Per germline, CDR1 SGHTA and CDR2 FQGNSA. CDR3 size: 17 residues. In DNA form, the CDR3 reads TGTGCCAGCAGCTTAGCGGGTCCTGCGGCGAACAATCAGCCCCAGCATTTT. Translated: CASSLAGPAANNQPQHF.

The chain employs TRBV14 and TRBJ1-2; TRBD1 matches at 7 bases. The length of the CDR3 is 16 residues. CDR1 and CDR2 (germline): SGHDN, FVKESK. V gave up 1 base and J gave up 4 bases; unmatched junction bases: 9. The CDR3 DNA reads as TGTGCCAGCAGCCAAGTACAGGGGCCCTCCCCCTATGGCTACACCTTC. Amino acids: CASSQVQGPSPYGYTF.

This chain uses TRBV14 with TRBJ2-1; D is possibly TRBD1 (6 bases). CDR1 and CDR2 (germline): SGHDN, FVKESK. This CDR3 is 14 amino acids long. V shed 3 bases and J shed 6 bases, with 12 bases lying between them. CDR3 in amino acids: CASSQIIGGNEQFF. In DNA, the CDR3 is TGTGCCAGCAGCCAGATAATAGGGGGCAATGAGCAGTTCTTC. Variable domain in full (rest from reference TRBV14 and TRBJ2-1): EAGVTQFPSHSVIEKGQTVTLRCDPISGHDNLYWYRRVMGKEIKFLLHFVKESKQDESGMPNNRFLAERTGGTYSTLKVQPAELEDSGVYFCASSQIIGGNEQFFGPGTRLTVL.

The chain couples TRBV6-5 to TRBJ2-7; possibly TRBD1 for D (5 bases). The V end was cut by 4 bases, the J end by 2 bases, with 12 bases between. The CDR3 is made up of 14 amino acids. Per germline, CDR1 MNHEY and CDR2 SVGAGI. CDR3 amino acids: CASSLTGATYEQYF. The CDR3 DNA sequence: TGTGCCAGCAGTTTAACAGGAGCGACCTACGAGCAGTACTTC.

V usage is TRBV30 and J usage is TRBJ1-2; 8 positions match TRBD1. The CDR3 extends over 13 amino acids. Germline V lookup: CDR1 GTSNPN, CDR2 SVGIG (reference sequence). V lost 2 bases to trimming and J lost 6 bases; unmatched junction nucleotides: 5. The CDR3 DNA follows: TGTGCCTGGAGTCATGGACAGGGTGATGGCTACACCTTC. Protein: CAWSHGQGDGYTF.

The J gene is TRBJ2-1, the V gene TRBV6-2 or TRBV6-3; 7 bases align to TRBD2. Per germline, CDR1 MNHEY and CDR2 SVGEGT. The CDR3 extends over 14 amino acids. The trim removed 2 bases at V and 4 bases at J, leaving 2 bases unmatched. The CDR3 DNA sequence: TGTGCCAGCAGTTACGGCGGGAGATACAATGAGCAGTTCTTC. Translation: CASSYGGRYNEQFF.

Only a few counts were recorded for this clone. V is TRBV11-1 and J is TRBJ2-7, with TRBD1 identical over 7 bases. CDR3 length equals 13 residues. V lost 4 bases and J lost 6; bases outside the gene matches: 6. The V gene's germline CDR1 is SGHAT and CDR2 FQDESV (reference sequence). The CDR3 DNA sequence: TGTGCCAGCAGCTCCACAGGGGCGAGCGAGCAGTACTTC. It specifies CASSSTGASEQYF.

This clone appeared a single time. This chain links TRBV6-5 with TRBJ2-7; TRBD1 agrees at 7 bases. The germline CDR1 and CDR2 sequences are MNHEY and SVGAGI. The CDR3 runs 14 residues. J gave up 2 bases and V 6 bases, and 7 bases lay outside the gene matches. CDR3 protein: CASRKDRPPYEQYF. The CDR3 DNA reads TGTGCCAGCAGGAAGGACAGGCCGCCCTACGAGCAGTACTTC.

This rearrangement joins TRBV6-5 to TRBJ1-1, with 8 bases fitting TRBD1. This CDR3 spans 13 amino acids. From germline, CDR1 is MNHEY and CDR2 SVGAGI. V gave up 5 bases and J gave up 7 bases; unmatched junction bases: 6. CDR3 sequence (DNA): TGTGCCAGCAGTCTTCGGACAGGGAATGAAGCTTTCTTT. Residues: CASSLRTGNEAFF.